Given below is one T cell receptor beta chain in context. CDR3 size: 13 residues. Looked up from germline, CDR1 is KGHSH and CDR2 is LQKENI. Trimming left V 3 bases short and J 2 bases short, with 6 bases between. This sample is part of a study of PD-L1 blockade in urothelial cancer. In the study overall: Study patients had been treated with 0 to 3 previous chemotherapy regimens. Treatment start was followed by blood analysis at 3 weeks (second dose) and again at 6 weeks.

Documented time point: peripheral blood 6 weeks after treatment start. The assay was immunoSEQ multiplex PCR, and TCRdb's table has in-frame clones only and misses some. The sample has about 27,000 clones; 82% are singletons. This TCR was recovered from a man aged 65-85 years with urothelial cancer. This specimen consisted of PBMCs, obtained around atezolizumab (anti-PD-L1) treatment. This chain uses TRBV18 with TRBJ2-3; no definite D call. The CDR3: CASSPPITDTQYF. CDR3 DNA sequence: TGTGCCAGCTCACCCCCCATCACAGATACGCAGTATTTT.